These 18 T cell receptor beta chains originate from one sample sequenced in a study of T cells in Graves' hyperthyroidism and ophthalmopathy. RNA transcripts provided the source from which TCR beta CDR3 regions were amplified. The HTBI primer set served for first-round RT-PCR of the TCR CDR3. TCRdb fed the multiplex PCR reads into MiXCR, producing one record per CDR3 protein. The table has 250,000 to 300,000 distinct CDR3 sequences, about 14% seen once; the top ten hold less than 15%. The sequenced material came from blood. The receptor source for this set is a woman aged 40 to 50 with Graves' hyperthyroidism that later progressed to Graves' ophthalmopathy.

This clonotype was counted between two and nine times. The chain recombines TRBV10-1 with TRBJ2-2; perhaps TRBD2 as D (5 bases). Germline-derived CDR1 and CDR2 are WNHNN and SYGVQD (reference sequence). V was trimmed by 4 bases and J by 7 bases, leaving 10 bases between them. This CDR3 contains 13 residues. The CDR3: CASSGGWGGELFF. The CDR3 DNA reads TGCGCCAGCAGTGGAGGGTGGGGCGGGGAGCTGTTTTTT.

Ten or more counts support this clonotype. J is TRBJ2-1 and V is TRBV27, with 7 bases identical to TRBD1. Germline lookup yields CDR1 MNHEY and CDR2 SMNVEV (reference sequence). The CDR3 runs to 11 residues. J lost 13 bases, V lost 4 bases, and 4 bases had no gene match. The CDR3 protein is CASSWGQSQFF. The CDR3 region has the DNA TGTGCCAGCAGTTGGGGACAGTCACAGTTCTTC.

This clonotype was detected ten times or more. CDR3 DNA sequence: TGTGCCAGCACTACACTAGCGGGAGGCACCGGGGAGCTGTTTTTT. It yields the protein CASTTLAGGTGELFF. The J gene is TRBJ2-2, the V gene TRBV6-1; 12 nucleotides line up with TRBD2. CDR1 is MNHNS and CDR2 is SASEGT in the germline V gene. CDR3 length: 15 residues. Germline trimming cut 7 bases from V and 4 bases from J; bases unmatched to any gene: 4.

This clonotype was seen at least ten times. This CDR3 reads CASSLSAGRDRGYTF. For the CDR3, the DNA is TGTGCCAGCAGTTTATCCGCCGGCAGGGATCGTGGCTACACCTTC. The V gene is TRBV27, the J gene TRBJ1-2; D is perhaps TRBD1 (5 bases). The CDR3 covers 15 residues. Germline CDR1 is MNHEY and CDR2 is SMNVEV (reference sequence). V lost 0 bases and J lost 7, with 15 bases in between.

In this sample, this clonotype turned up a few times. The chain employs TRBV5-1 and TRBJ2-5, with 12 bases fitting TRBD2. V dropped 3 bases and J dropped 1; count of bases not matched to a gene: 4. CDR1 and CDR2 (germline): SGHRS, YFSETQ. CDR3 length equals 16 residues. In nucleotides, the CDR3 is TGCGCCAGCAGCTCGGGACTAGCGGGCGTCCAAGAGACCCAGTACTTC. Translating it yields CASSSGLAGVQETQYF.

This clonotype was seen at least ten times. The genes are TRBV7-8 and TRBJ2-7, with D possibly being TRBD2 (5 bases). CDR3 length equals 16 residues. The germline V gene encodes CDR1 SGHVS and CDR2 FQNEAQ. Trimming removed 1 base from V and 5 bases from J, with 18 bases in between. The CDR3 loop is CASSLVQEAHPHEQYF. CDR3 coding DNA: TGTGCCAGCAGCTTAGTTCAGGAGGCCCATCCCCACGAGCAGTACTTC.

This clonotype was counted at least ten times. The CDR3 coding sequence is TGTGCCAGCTCACCAGAAGGGTTGGGAAATGAAAAACTGTTTTTT. Translation: CASSPEGLGNEKLFF. The chain links TRBV18 to TRBJ1-4, with D unclear. CDR3 length: 15 residues. Germline V gene sequence: CDR1 KGHSH, CDR2 LQKENI. The V and J ends lost 2 bases and 5 bases respectively, with 12 bases between them.

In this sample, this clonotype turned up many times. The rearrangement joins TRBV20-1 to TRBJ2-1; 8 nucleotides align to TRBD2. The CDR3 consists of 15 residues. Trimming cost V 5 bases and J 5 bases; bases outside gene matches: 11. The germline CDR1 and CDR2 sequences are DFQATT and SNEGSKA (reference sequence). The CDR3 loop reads CSAPNAGLGNNEQFF. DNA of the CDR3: TGCAGTGCTCCGAACGCGGGACTAGGTAACAATGAGCAGTTCTTC.

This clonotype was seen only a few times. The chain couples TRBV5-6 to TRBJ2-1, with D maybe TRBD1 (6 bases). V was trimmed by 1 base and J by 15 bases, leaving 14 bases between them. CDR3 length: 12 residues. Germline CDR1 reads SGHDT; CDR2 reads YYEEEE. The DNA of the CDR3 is TGTGCCAGCAGCTTGTTTAGAGGGGGTGGGTTCTTC. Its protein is CASSLFRGGGFF.

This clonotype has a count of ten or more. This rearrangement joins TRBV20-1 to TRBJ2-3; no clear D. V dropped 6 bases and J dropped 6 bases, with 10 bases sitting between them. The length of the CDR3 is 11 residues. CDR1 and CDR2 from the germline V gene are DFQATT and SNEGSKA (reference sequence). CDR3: CSALTRDTQYF. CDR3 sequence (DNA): TGCAGTGCCCTCACACGGGATACGCAGTATTTT.

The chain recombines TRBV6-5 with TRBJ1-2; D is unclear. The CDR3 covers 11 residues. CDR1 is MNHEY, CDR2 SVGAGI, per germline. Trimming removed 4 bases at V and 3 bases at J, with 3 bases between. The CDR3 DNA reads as TGTGCCAGCAGTTCCGACTATGGCTACACCTTC. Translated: CASSSDYGYTF.

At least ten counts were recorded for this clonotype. CDR3: CASSETGLLNYGYTF. For the CDR3, the DNA is TGTGCCAGCAGCGAAACAGGCCTTCTCAACTATGGCTACACCTTC. This sequence joins TRBV6-1 and TRBJ1-2; weak D call: TRBD1 (5 bases). Germline V CDR1 and CDR2: MNHNS, SASEGT. CDR3 length: 15 amino acids. V shed 6 bases and J shed 2 bases, with 16 bases lying between them.

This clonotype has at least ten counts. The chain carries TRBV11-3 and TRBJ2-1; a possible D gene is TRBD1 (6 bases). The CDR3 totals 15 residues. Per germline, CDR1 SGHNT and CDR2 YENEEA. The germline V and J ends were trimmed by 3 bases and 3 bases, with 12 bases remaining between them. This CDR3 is CASSFGGQSYNEQFF. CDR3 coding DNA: TGTGCCAGCAGCTTTGGGGGACAAAGCTACAATGAGCAGTTCTTC.

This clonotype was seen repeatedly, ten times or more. Written as DNA, the CDR3 is TGTGCCAGCAGCCCAAGACGAGGGGGCGGAGTGCGGGAGCTGTTTTTT. It is translated as CASSPRRGGGVRELFF. V usage is TRBV3-1 and J usage is TRBJ2-2; TRBD1 matches at 7 bases. V was pared by 4 bases and J by 9 bases, with 14 bases of the junction left unmatched. The CDR3 extends over 16 amino acids. From germline, CDR1 is LGHDT and CDR2 YNNKEL (reference sequence).

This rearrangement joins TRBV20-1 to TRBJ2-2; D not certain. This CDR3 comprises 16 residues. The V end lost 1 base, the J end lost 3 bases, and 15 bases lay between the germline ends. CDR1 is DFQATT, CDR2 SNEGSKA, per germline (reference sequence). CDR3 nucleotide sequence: TGCAGTGCTAGAGGTTCGGGCGGAGCTCACACCGGGGAGCTGTTTTTT. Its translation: CSARGSGGAHTGELFF.

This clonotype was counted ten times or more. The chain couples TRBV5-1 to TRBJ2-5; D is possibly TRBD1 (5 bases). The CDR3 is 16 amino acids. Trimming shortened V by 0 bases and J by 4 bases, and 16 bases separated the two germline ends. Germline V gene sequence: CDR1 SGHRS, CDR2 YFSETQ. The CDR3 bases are TGCGCCAGCAGCTTGGTTTCAGGGAAGCTGAGAGAGACCCAGTACTTC. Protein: CASSLVSGKLRETQYF.

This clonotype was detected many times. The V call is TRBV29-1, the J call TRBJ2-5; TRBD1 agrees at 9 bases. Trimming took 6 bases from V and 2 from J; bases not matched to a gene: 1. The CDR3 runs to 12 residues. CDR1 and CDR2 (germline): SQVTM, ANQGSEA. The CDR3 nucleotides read TGCAGCGTCGACAGGGGGCAAGAGACCCAGTACTTC. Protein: CSVDRGQETQYF.

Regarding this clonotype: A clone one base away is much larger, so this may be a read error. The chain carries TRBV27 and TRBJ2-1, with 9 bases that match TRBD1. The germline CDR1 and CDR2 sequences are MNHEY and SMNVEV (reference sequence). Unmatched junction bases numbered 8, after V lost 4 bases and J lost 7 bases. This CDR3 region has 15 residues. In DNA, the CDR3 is TGTGCCAGCAGTTCTGTACGGGACAGGGTAAATGAGCAGTTCTTC. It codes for CASSSVRDRVNEQFF.